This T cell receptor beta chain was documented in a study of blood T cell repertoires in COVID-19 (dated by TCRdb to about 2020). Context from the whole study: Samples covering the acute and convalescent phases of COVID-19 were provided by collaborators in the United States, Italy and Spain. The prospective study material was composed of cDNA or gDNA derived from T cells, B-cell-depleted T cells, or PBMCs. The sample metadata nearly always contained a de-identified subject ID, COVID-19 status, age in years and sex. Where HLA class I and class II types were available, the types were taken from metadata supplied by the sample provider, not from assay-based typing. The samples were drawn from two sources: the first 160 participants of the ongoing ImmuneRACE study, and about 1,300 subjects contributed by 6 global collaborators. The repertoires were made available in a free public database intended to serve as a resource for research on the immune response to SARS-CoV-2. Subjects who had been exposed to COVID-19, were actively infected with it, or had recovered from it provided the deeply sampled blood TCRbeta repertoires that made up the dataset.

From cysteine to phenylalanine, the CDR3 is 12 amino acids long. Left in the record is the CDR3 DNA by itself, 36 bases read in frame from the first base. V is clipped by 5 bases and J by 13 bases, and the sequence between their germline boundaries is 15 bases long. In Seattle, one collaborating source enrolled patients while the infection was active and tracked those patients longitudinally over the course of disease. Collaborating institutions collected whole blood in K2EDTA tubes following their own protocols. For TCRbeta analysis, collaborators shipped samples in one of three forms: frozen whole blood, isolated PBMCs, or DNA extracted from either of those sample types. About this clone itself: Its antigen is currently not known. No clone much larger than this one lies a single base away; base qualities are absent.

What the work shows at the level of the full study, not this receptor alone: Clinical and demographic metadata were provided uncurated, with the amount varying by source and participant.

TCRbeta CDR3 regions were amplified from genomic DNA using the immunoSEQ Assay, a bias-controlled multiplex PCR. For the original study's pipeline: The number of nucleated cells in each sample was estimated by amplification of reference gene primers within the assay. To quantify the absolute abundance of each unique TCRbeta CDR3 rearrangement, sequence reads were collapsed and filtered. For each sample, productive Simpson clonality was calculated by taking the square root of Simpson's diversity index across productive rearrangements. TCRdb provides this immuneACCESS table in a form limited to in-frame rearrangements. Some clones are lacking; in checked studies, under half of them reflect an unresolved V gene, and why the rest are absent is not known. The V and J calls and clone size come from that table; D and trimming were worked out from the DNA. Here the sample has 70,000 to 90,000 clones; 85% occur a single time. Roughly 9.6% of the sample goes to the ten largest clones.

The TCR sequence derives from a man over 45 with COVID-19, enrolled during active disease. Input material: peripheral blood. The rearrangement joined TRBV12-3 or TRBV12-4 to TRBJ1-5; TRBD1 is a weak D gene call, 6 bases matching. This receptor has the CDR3 CASSNLATGQHF. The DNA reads TGTGCCAGCAGTAACCTCGCGACAGGTCAGCATTTT.